The present T cell receptor (beta chain) was sequenced within a study of T cells in Graves' hyperthyroidism and ophthalmopathy. Concerning this clonotype: Its antigen is undetermined.

TCR beta CDR3 sequences were amplified from RNA transcripts. The HTBI primer set was used in a first-round RT-PCR of the TCR CDR3. TCRdb reprocessed the multiplex PCR reads with MiXCR, giving one entry per CDR3 protein. The table includes 550,000 to 600,000 distinct CDR3 sequences, approximately 44% detected once. Findings and limits, study-wide: Ophthalmopathy was distinguished from stable hyperthyroidism by 13 V-J signatures. For ophthalmopathy, model prediction preceded onset by a median about 6.2 months.

V lost 7 bases and J 8 bases, leaving 11 bases between the germline ends. Germline V gene data show CDR1 as SQVTM and CDR2 as ANQGSEA. The CDR3 is 10 amino acids. The sequencing input was peripheral blood or thyroid tissue (not recorded which). The chain is built from TRBV29-1 and TRBJ1-1; no reliable D call. The receptor was isolated from an adult woman with Graves' disease, either hyperthyroidism or ophthalmopathy (not recorded which). CDR3: CSAWAGEAFF. The CDR3 DNA is TGCAGCGCTTGGGCGGGAGAAGCTTTCTTT. The entire variable domain, with the rest obtained from reference TRBV29-1 and TRBJ1-1, is as follows: SAVISQKPSRDICQRGTSLTIQCQVDSQVTMMFWYRQQPGQSLTLIATANQGSEATYESGFVIDKFPISRPNLTFSTLTVSNMSPEDSSIYLCSAWAGEAFFGQGTRLTVV.